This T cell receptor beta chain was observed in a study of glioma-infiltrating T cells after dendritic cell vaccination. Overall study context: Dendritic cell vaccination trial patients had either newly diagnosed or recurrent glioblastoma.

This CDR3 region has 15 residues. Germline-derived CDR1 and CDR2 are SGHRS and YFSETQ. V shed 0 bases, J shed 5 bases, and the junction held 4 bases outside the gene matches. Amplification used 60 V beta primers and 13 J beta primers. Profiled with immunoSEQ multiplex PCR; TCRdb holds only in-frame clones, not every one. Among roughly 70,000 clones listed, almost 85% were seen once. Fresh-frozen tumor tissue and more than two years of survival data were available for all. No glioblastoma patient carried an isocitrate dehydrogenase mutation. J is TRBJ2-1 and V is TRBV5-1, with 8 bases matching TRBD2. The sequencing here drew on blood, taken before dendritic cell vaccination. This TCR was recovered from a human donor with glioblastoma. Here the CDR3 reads CASSLDSGAHNEQFF. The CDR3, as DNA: TGCGCCAGCAGCTTGGATAGCGGGGCACACAATGAGCAGTTCTTC.